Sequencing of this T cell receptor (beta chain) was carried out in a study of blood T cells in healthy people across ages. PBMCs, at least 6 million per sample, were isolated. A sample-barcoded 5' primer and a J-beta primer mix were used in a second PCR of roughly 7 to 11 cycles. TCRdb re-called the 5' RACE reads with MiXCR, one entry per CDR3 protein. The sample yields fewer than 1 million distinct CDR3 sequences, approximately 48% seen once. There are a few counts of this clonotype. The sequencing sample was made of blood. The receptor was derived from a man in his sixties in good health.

The CDR3, as DNA: TGCAGTGCTAGCCCCGCCAGCGGGGGCAACATTCAGTACTTC. Its protein is CSASPASGGNIQYF. The rearrangement joins TRBV20-1 to TRBJ2-4, with 8 positions matching TRBD2. This CDR3 spans 14 amino acids. V lost 3 bases and J lost 7; bases outside the gene matches: 8. In germline, CDR1 is DFQATT, CDR2 SNEGSKA (reference sequence).